The rows below give T cell receptor beta chains drawn from one sample of a study of shared clonotypes between healthy human individuals. Sequencing was performed with immunoSEQ multiplex PCR; in TCRdb, only in-frame clones are kept and a portion is missing. The data show approximately 340,000 clones, with around 67% seen just once and about 9.4% held by the top ten. Sequenced sample: memory CD4+ T cells sorted from blood. The receptor set was obtained from a man between 25 and 39 years old in good health. The CDR3 runs from the conserved cysteine through the conserved F or W. The D gene is left open where the match is weak. For some rows the clone size is stated as once, few or many, or as a class when expanded; others skip it.

size,D,V,J,CDR3,DNA
.,.,TRBV30,TRBJ2-3,CAWSGTMLDTQYF,TGTGCCTGGAGCGGTACCATGTTGGATACGCAGTATTTT
.,TRBD2,TRBV27,TRBJ2-3,CARDVAGEKGDTQYF,TGTGCCAGGGATGTAGCGGGAGAGAAGGGAGATACGCAGTATTTT
.,TRBD2,TRBV13,TRBJ2-7,CASRGGEGLYEQYF,TGTGCCAGCAGGGGAGGGGAGGGGCTGTACGAGCAGTACTTC
.,TRBD1,TRBV29-1,TRBJ2-5,CSVEGQGFQETQYF,TGCAGCGTTGAAGGACAGGGGTTCCAAGAGACCCAGTACTTC
.,.,TRBV29-1,TRBJ1-5,CSVHGCSQHF,TGCAGCGTTCATGGGTGTTCCCAGCATTTT
few,TRBD2,TRBV7-2,TRBJ2-1,CASSLIGREVNNEQFF,TGTGCCAGCAGCTTAATTGGTCGGGAGGTAAACAATGAGCAGTTCTTC
once,.,TRBV5-5,TRBJ1-5,CASSRAGGNQPQHF,TGTGCCAGCAGCCGTGCGGGGGGCAATCAGCCCCAGCATTTT
.,.,TRBV30,TRBJ2-2,CAWRTRVLAGELFF,TGTGCCTGGAGGACTAGGGTCCTCGCCGGGGAGCTGTTTTTT
.,TRBD1,TRBV28,TRBJ2-7,CASSIGTGTYEQYF,TGTGCCAGCAGTATCGGGACAGGGACCTACGAGCAGTACTTC
many,.,TRBV7-2,TRBJ2-5,CASSLVALVETQYF,TGTGCCAGCAGCTTAGTTGCTTTGGTAGAGACCCAGTACTTC
.,TRBD2,TRBV28,TRBJ2-7,CASSLGLAAISYEQYF,TGTGCCAGCAGTTTGGGACTAGCGGCAATCTCCTACGAGCAGTACTTC
many,.,TRBV5-1,TRBJ2-3,CASRPGSAGLGVSTDTQYF,TGCGCCAGCAGACCAGGGAGTGCCGGGTTGGGGGTTAGCACAGATACGCAGTATTTT
.,.,TRBV5-6,TRBJ2-5,CASSSRTPSQYF,TGTGCCAGCAGCTCGAGGACCCCTTCCCAGTACTTC
many,.,TRBV9,TRBJ1-3,CASSVASGNTIYF,TGTGCCAGCAGCGTAGCTTCCGGGAACACCATATATTTT
.,TRBD1,TRBV5-1,TRBJ2-7,CASSSGQATYEQYF,TGCGCCAGCAGCTCCGGACAGGCCACCTACGAGCAGTACTTC
.,.,TRBV15,TRBJ2-1,CATSRDLGNEQFF,TGTGCCACCAGCAGAGATCTCGGGAATGAGCAGTTCTTC
.,TRBD1,TRBV7-2,TRBJ2-3,CASSLVETGGTDTQYF,TGTGCCAGCAGCTTAGTGGAGACAGGGGGCACAGATACGCAGTATTTT
.,.,TRBV11-2,TRBJ1-1,CASSREVLTEAFF,TGTGCCAGCAGCCGAGAGGTCTTAACTGAAGCTTTCTTT
.,TRBD1,TRBV29-1,TRBJ1-1,CSVFRTGATEAFF,TGCAGCGTGTTCAGAACAGGGGCCACTGAAGCTTTCTTT
once,.,TRBV4-1,TRBJ2-6,CASSPQGFNSGANVLTF,TGCGCCAGCAGCCCGCAGGGTTTTAATTCTGGGGCCAACGTCCTGACTTTC
.,.,TRBV30,TRBJ2-7,CAWSPHRGSYEQYF,TGTGCCTGGAGCCCTCATCGGGGCAGCTACGAGCAGTACTTC
once,TRBD1,TRBV18,TRBJ1-2,CASSQDRRGLGYGYTF,TGTGCCAGCTCTCAAGATCGCAGGGGGCTAGGCTATGGCTACACCTTC
.,.,TRBV5-6,TRBJ2-3,CASSFHSPDVGYTDTQYF,TGTGCCAGCAGCTTCCATTCACCTGACGTGGGGTACACAGATACGCAGTATTTT
.,.,TRBV11-2,TRBJ2-7,CASSLEGSVIEQYF,TGTGCCAGCAGCTTAGAAGGGAGTGTTATCGAGCAGTACTTC
once,.,TRBV5-4,TRBJ2-5,CASSLNKETQYF,TGTGCCAGCAGCCTGAACAAAGAGACCCAGTACTTC
.,.,TRBV7-9,TRBJ2-3,CASSLGLSTDTQYF,TGTGCCAGCAGCTTAGGCCTTAGCACAGATACGCAGTATTTT
once,.,TRBV4-1,TRBJ2-7,CASSFSGDSYEQYF,TGCGCCAGCAGCTTTTCAGGGGATTCCTACGAGCAGTACTTC
.,.,TRBV4-2,TRBJ2-1,CASSQDSRRTGGVLNEQFF,TGTGCCAGCAGCCAAGATTCTCGCCGGACAGGAGGGGTTTTGAATGAGCAGTTCTTC
.,.,TRBV11-2,TRBJ2-5,CASSLGPDPETQYF,TGTGCCAGCAGCTTAGGCCCGGACCCAGAGACCCAGTACTTC
once,.,TRBV2,TRBJ2-3,CASSAAGRGTDTQYF,TGTGCCAGCAGTGCAGCCGGTCGCGGTACAGATACGCAGTATTTT
.,.,TRBV7-7,TRBJ2-3,CASSLAEPGVGTQYF,TGTGCCAGCAGCTTAGCGGAACCCGGGGTCGGTACGCAGTATTTT
.,.,TRBV15,TRBJ2-5,CATRDQNQETQYF,TGTGCCACCCGGGACCAGAACCAAGAGACCCAGTACTTC
.,.,TRBV30,TRBJ1-5,CAWSRGPGQPQHF,TGTGCCTGGAGTCGGGGGCCCGGGCAGCCCCAGCATTTT
few,.,TRBV4-1,TRBJ2-1,CASSPKGGGVSYNEQFF,TGCGCCAGCAGCCCCAAAGGGGGAGGGGTATCCTACAATGAGCAGTTCTTC
.,TRBD2,TRBV2,TRBJ2-7,CASNEPRGLALTYEQYF,TGTGCCAGCAATGAGCCGCGGGGACTAGCGCTTACCTACGAGCAGTACTTC
.,.,TRBV6-5,TRBJ2-7,CASSSNYEQYF,TGTGCCAGCAGTTCGAATTACGAGCAGTACTTC
.,.,TRBV5-1,TRBJ2-5,CASSLRAARIGETQYF,TGCGCCAGCAGCTTGAGGGCGGCTAGGATTGGTGAGACCCAGTACTTC
.,TRBD2,TRBV4-1,TRBJ2-7,CASSQPTSGRGARYFYEQYF,TGCGCCAGCAGCCAGCCGACTAGCGGGAGGGGTGCCCGTTACTTCTACGAGCAGTACTTC
few,.,TRBV6-5,TRBJ1-4,CASRPGGGEKLFF,TGTGCCAGCAGGCCCGGGGGGGGTGAAAAACTGTTTTTT
.,TRBD1,TRBV7-2,TRBJ2-1,CASSSGQGTYNEQFF,TGTGCCAGCAGCTCCGGACAGGGCACGTACAATGAGCAGTTCTTC
.,.,TRBV2,TRBJ1-5,CASSVEGYGNQPQHF,TGTGCCAGCAGTGTTGAAGGGTATGGGAATCAGCCCCAGCATTTT
.,TRBD1,TRBV6-6,TRBJ1-2,CASSLETGGFYTF,TGTGCCAGCAGTCTTGAGACAGGGGGGTTTTACACCTTC
few,.,TRBV20-1,TRBJ1-5,CSARGNQPQHF,TGCAGTGCTAGGGGCAATCAGCCCCAGCATTTT